Listed below are T cell receptor beta chains from one sample, sequenced in a study of blood T cell repertoires in COVID-19. Assay: immunoSEQ multiplex PCR; the TCRdb copy retains only in-frame clones and omits some. The sample carries fewer than 250,000 clones, around nine tenths recorded once. The sequenced material came from peripheral blood. The source is a woman in her 40s with acute or convalescent COVID-19. The CDR3 runs from the conserved cysteine through the conserved F or W. Fields, in order: V gene, clone size, D gene, J gene, CDR3 DNA, CDR3 protein. D genes are given only for firm matches. A clone size is listed for some rows: how often the clone was seen (once, few, many), or a class if it is expanded.

v_gene: TRBV6-5; abundance: NA; d_gene: TRBD1; j_gene: TRBJ1-5; CDR3nt: TGTGCCAGCACAAGGACAGGGGGCCGTCAGCCCCAGCATTTT; CDR3aa: CASTRTGGRQPQHF
v_gene: TRBV4-1; abundance: NA; d_gene: TRBD1; j_gene: TRBJ1-2; CDR3nt: TGCGCCAGCAGCCAAGGTGACAGGGGGCCTTCGGATGGCTACACCTTC; CDR3aa: CASSQGDRGPSDGYTF
v_gene: TRBV6-5; abundance: NA; d_gene: TRBD1; j_gene: TRBJ2-1; CDR3nt: TGTGCCAGCACCGGGACAGCGAGGGATGAGCAGTTCTTC; CDR3aa: CASTGTARDEQFF
v_gene: TRBV12-3/TRBV12-4; abundance: NA; d_gene: NA; j_gene: TRBJ1-3; CDR3nt: TGTGCCAGCGAAGGACAGACTGGAAACACCATATATTTT; CDR3aa: CASEGQTGNTIYF
v_gene: TRBV9; abundance: NA; d_gene: TRBD2; j_gene: TRBJ2-3; CDR3nt: TGTGCCAGCAGCATGGGACTAGCGGCCACAGATACGCAGTATTTT; CDR3aa: CASSMGLAATDTQYF
v_gene: TRBV5-4; abundance: NA; d_gene: TRBD1; j_gene: TRBJ1-2; CDR3nt: TGTGCCAGCAGCTCCCGACAGGGTGTAATCACGGGCTATGGCTACACCTTC; CDR3aa: CASSSRQGVITGYGYTF
v_gene: TRBV29-1; abundance: NA; d_gene: NA; j_gene: TRBJ1-2; CDR3nt: TGCAGCGTTTTGACCGGACAGAACTATGGCTACACCTTC; CDR3aa: CSVLTGQNYGYTF
v_gene: TRBV10-3; abundance: NA; d_gene: TRBD1; j_gene: TRBJ2-6; CDR3nt: TGTGCCATCAGAGTCGACAGGGATGGGGCCAACGTCCTGACTTTC; CDR3aa: CAIRVDRDGANVLTF
v_gene: TRBV7-8; abundance: NA; d_gene: NA; j_gene: TRBJ2-3; CDR3nt: TGTGCCAGCAGCTTAGGAGGCCTCGCTAATCCAGATACGCAGTATTTT; CDR3aa: CASSLGGLANPDTQYF
v_gene: TRBV9; abundance: NA; d_gene: TRBD1; j_gene: TRBJ1-2; CDR3nt: TGTGCCAGTAAAACCGGGACAGGGGCTGGCTACACCTTC; CDR3aa: CASKTGTGAGYTF
v_gene: TRBV29-1; abundance: NA; d_gene: TRBD1; j_gene: TRBJ1-1; CDR3nt: TGCAGCGTTGATGAAGGGGACAGGCTAAATGAAGCTTTCTTT; CDR3aa: CSVDEGDRLNEAFF
v_gene: TRBV4-1; abundance: NA; d_gene: NA; j_gene: TRBJ2-3; CDR3nt: TGCGCCAGCAGCCAAGCTCATACAGTTGTAGCAGATACGCAGTATTTT; CDR3aa: CASSQAHTVVADTQYF
v_gene: TRBV7-8; abundance: NA; d_gene: NA; j_gene: TRBJ1-5; CDR3nt: TGTGCCAGCAGCTTAGGGGTCTTACGGGGCAATCAGCCCCAGCATTTT; CDR3aa: CASSLGVLRGNQPQHF
v_gene: TRBV27; abundance: NA; d_gene: NA; j_gene: TRBJ1-2; CDR3nt: TGTGCCAGCAGTTTAAATGGTAGGAGGGACGCCTATGGCTACACCTTC; CDR3aa: CASSLNGRRDAYGYTF
v_gene: TRBV19; abundance: NA; d_gene: NA; j_gene: TRBJ1-2; CDR3nt: TGTGCCAGTACCCTAACGCCGGGGAGCTATGGCTACACCTTC; CDR3aa: CASTLTPGSYGYTF
v_gene: TRBV4-1; abundance: NA; d_gene: NA; j_gene: TRBJ1-1; CDR3nt: TGCGCCAGCAGCCTGGCCGGACAGAGGATGAACACTGAAGCTTTCTTT; CDR3aa: CASSLAGQRMNTEAFF
v_gene: TRBV6-1; abundance: once; d_gene: TRBD1; j_gene: TRBJ1-1; CDR3nt: TGTGCCAGCAGTGCCCGCTCCGGGACAGGGGGGACTGAAGCTTTCTTT; CDR3aa: CASSARSGTGGTEAFF
v_gene: TRBV4-1; abundance: NA; d_gene: TRBD1; j_gene: TRBJ2-3; CDR3nt: TGCGCCAGCAGCCAAGATGGGGCAGGGGGCTTGGATACGCAGTATTTT; CDR3aa: CASSQDGAGGLDTQYF
v_gene: TRBV3-1/TRBV3-2; abundance: few; d_gene: TRBD2; j_gene: TRBJ2-5; CDR3nt: TGTGCCAGCAGCCCAGCGGGGCGCGAGACCCAGTACTTC; CDR3aa: CASSPAGRETQYF
v_gene: TRBV27; abundance: NA; d_gene: TRBD1; j_gene: TRBJ2-5; CDR3nt: TGTGCCAGCAGCGACACAGGGGAAGAGACCCAGTACTTC; CDR3aa: CASSDTGEETQYF
v_gene: TRBV12-5; abundance: few; d_gene: NA; j_gene: TRBJ1-5; CDR3nt: TGTGCTAGTGGGACCGGGAAGCCCCAGCATTTT; CDR3aa: CASGTGKPQHF
v_gene: TRBV2; abundance: NA; d_gene: TRBD1; j_gene: TRBJ2-5; CDR3nt: TGTGCCAGCAGCAGGGGACAGGGGCAAGAGACCCAGTACTTC; CDR3aa: CASSRGQGQETQYF
v_gene: TRBV5-1; abundance: once; d_gene: TRBD1; j_gene: TRBJ1-1; CDR3nt: TGCGCCAGCAGCTTAGGGGGCACCTTGAACACTGAAGCTTTCTTT; CDR3aa: CASSLGGTLNTEAFF
v_gene: TRBV25-1; abundance: NA; d_gene: NA; j_gene: TRBJ1-2; CDR3nt: TGTGCCAGCAGTGAATCGGGTCAGGGCCTTGGCTACACCTTC; CDR3aa: CASSESGQGLGYTF
v_gene: TRBV5-1; abundance: NA; d_gene: NA; j_gene: TRBJ1-6; CDR3nt: TGCGCCAGCAGCTTTGAATCGAGTGGACAGACAAATTCACCCCTCCACTTT; CDR3aa: CASSFESSGQTNSPLHF
v_gene: TRBV7-9; abundance: NA; d_gene: TRBD1; j_gene: TRBJ1-1; CDR3nt: TGTGCCAGCAGCAAGACAGGGGTTGAAGCTTTCTTT; CDR3aa: CASSKTGVEAFF
v_gene: TRBV6-5; abundance: NA; d_gene: NA; j_gene: TRBJ1-2; CDR3nt: TGTGCCAGCAGTTACGATCCAGGGCGAGGCTACACCTTC; CDR3aa: CASSYDPGRGYTF
v_gene: TRBV29-1; abundance: NA; d_gene: NA; j_gene: TRBJ2-1; CDR3nt: TGCAGCGTTGCCTTTACTAGTTACAATGAGCAGTTCTTC; CDR3aa: CSVAFTSYNEQFF
v_gene: TRBV5-1; abundance: NA; d_gene: NA; j_gene: TRBJ2-2; CDR3nt: TGCGCCAGCAGCTTGGCCTCTAGCTCCGGGGAGCTGTTTTTT; CDR3aa: CASSLASSSGELFF
v_gene: TRBV10-3; abundance: once; d_gene: NA; j_gene: TRBJ1-3; CDR3nt: TGTGCCATCAGTAGCACAGGGACTGGAAACACCATATATTTT; CDR3aa: CAISSTGTGNTIYF
v_gene: TRBV18; abundance: NA; d_gene: NA; j_gene: TRBJ1-1; CDR3nt: TGTGCCAGCTCACCGGTGAGCCGGTTGGAAGCTTTCTTT; CDR3aa: CASSPVSRLEAFF
v_gene: TRBV15; abundance: NA; d_gene: NA; j_gene: TRBJ1-5; CDR3nt: TGTGCCACCAGCAGAGAGGGGGCATTAATTGGCCGTAGCAATCAGCCCCAGCATTTT; CDR3aa: CATSREGALIGRSNQPQHF
v_gene: TRBV23-1; abundance: NA; d_gene: NA; j_gene: TRBJ1-4; CDR3nt: TGCGCCAGCAGTCATCTAGGGGGGGCAACTAATGAAAAACTGTTTTTT; CDR3aa: CASSHLGGATNEKLFF
v_gene: TRBV2; abundance: NA; d_gene: TRBD2; j_gene: TRBJ2-3; CDR3nt: TGTGCCAGCTGGGGGGGAGATACGCAGTATTTT; CDR3aa: CASWGGDTQYF
v_gene: TRBV6-6; abundance: NA; d_gene: NA; j_gene: TRBJ2-3; CDR3nt: TGTGCCAGCACCAGGAGCGGGTTAACAGATACGCAGTATTTT; CDR3aa: CASTRSGLTDTQYF
v_gene: TRBV4-2; abundance: NA; d_gene: TRBD2; j_gene: TRBJ2-1; CDR3nt: TGTGCCAGCAGCCAAGAGCGAGCGGGGGGTCTGGGTGAGCAGTTCTTC; CDR3aa: CASSQERAGGLGEQFF
v_gene: TRBV4-1; abundance: NA; d_gene: NA; j_gene: TRBJ1-3; CDR3nt: TGCGCCAGCAGCCCGACCAGATACACAGGTTCCGGAAACACCATATATTTT; CDR3aa: CASSPTRYTGSGNTIYF
v_gene: TRBV18; abundance: NA; d_gene: TRBD1; j_gene: TRBJ1-2; CDR3nt: TGTGCCAGCTCACCACCGAAGGGGGCTGGGTATGGCTACACCTTC; CDR3aa: CASSPPKGAGYGYTF
v_gene: TRBV28; abundance: NA; d_gene: TRBD1; j_gene: TRBJ1-1; CDR3nt: TGTGCCAGCTCCGAGGGGGGACAGGGGAACACTGAAGCTTTCTTT; CDR3aa: CASSEGGQGNTEAFF
v_gene: TRBV10-3; abundance: NA; d_gene: NA; j_gene: TRBJ1-5; CDR3nt: TGTGCCATCAGTAGGGGGGGTTTAAGCAATCAGCCCCAGCATTTT; CDR3aa: CAISRGGLSNQPQHF
v_gene: TRBV5-1; abundance: NA; d_gene: TRBD1; j_gene: TRBJ2-1; CDR3nt: TGCGCCAGCACCCTATCGACGGGACAGGGAAGCAATGAGCAGTTCTTC; CDR3aa: CASTLSTGQGSNEQFF
v_gene: TRBV29-1; abundance: NA; d_gene: TRBD1; j_gene: TRBJ1-1; CDR3nt: TGCAGCGTTCACAGGGGAGCAGTGGCTTTCTTT; CDR3aa: CSVHRGAVAFF
v_gene: TRBV30; abundance: NA; d_gene: TRBD1; j_gene: TRBJ2-3; CDR3nt: TGTGCCTGGAGCTCCGGGACAGGGATCAATACGCAGTATTTT; CDR3aa: CAWSSGTGINTQYF
v_gene: TRBV27; abundance: NA; d_gene: TRBD1; j_gene: TRBJ1-6; CDR3nt: TGTGCCAGCAGTTTAACCCCCCCGGGACAGGGTTGGTCACCCCTCCACTTT; CDR3aa: CASSLTPPGQGWSPLHF
v_gene: TRBV6-1; abundance: NA; d_gene: NA; j_gene: TRBJ1-5; CDR3nt: TGTGCCAGCAGTGATGCTTGGGCAACCGATAGCAATCAGCCCCAGCATTTT; CDR3aa: CASSDAWATDSNQPQHF
v_gene: TRBV10-3; abundance: few; d_gene: NA; j_gene: TRBJ2-1; CDR3nt: TGTGCCATCTCAACCGACGGGATCTACAATGAGCAGTTCTTC; CDR3aa: CAISTDGIYNEQFF
v_gene: TRBV12-3/TRBV12-4; abundance: NA; d_gene: NA; j_gene: TRBJ1-1; CDR3nt: TGTGCCAGCAGTTTCCGCAGGGACACTGAAGCTTTCTTT; CDR3aa: CASSFRRDTEAFF
v_gene: TRBV5-1; abundance: NA; d_gene: NA; j_gene: TRBJ1-1; CDR3nt: TGCGCCAGCAGCTTGGTCTTCGGGGAGACTGAAGCTTTCTTT; CDR3aa: CASSLVFGETEAFF
v_gene: TRBV7-8; abundance: NA; d_gene: NA; j_gene: TRBJ1-1; CDR3nt: TGTGCCAGCAGCTCGGGGGGGAACACTGAAGCTTTCTTT; CDR3aa: CASSSGGNTEAFF
v_gene: TRBV7-6; abundance: NA; d_gene: NA; j_gene: TRBJ2-1; CDR3nt: TGTGCCAGCAGCTTAGCGCGGGTACAGAATTACAATGAGCAGTTCTTC; CDR3aa: CASSLARVQNYNEQFF